What follows are 9 T cell receptor beta chains derived from one specimen sequenced in a study of radiation and T cells in renal cell carcinoma. Generated by immunoSEQ multiplex PCR, the TCRdb table keeps only in-frame clones and is missing some. The sample yields 140,000 or so clones, about 88% seen once. The time point is: baseline pretreatment blood. Indicated treatment: 15 Gy SBRT to primary tumor, nephrectomy 4 weeks later. Here the sequenced sample was blood, taken from a patient whose treatment included radiotherapy and nephrectomy. These receptors all come from a woman in her forties or fifties with renal cell carcinoma.

J is TRBJ2-7 and V is TRBV21-1. TRBV21-1 is listed as a pseudogene. CDR3 size: 22 residues. CDR3 protein: CASRRTIATRVRRVHVLDEQYF. The CDR3 nucleotides are TGTGCCAGCAGAAGGACGATAGCTACACGTGTTAGACGAGTACACGTGTTAGACGAGCAGTACTTC.

The chain has TRBV2 and TRBJ2-2, with 7 positions matching TRBD2. Germline V gene data show CDR1 as SNHLY and CDR2 as FYNNEI. With 6 bases clipped from V and 1 base from J, the junction kept 5 bases outside the gene matches. CDR3 size: 15 residues. The DNA for the CDR3 is TGTGCCAGCAGGCCAGCGGGGATGAACACCGGGGAGCTGTTTTTT. It is translated as CASRPAGMNTGELFF.

The gene calls are TRBV7-2 and TRBJ1-5; possible D gene TRBD1, 5 bases. Trimming took off 1 base at V and 3 bases at J, with 10 bases between the two ends. In germline, CDR1 is SGHTA, CDR2 FQGNSA. This CDR3 contains 15 residues. CDR3 amino acids: CASSLVRGSNQPQHF. The DNA for the CDR3 is TGTGCCAGCAGCTTAGTCCGGGGCTCCAATCAGCCCCAGCATTTT.

V gene TRBV30 combines with J gene TRBJ1-1; D is possibly TRBD1 (5 bases). Trimming stripped 1 base from V and 4 bases from J, with 10 bases between. There are 13 residues in the CDR3. Looked up from germline, CDR1 is GTSNPN and CDR2 is SVGIG (reference sequence). CDR3: CAWSDTRGTEAFF. The CDR3 region has the DNA TGTGCCTGGAGTGACACGAGGGGCACTGAAGCTTTCTTT.

The chain combines TRBV6-5 with TRBJ1-2, with 7 bases that match TRBD1. Losses at the gene ends were 7 bases for V and 7 bases for J; bases not matched to a gene: 12. Germline loops: CDR1 MNHEY, CDR2 SVGAGI. This CDR3 has 14 amino acids. The CDR3 here is CASTHQGGGGGYTF. The CDR3, as DNA: TGTGCCAGCACTCACCAGGGGGGGGGAGGTGGCTACACCTTC.

This clone was seen a handful of times. The rearrangement joins TRBV7-2 to TRBJ1-2; weak D call: TRBD1 (5 bases). The CDR3 extends over 15 amino acids. Trimming stripped 2 bases from V and 1 base from J, with 11 bases between. The germline gives CDR1 SGHTA, CDR2 FQGNSA. The CDR3, as DNA: TGTGCCAGCAGCTTACCTCGGGGGGATAACTATGGCTACACCTTC. Encoded protein: CASSLPRGDNYGYTF. The whole variable domain, remainder taken from reference TRBV7-2 and TRBJ1-2, is GAGVSQSPSNKVTEKGKDVELRCDPISGHTALYWYRQSLGQGLEFLIYFQGNSAPDKSGLPSDRFSAERTGGSVSTLTIQRTQQEDSAVYLCASSLPRGDNYGYTFGSGTRLTVV.

The V and J genes are TRBV15 and TRBJ1-1; no clear D. Trimming removed 2 bases at V and 1 base at J, with 2 bases between. The germline V gene has CDR1 LNHNV and CDR2 YYDKDF (reference sequence). The CDR3 loop spans 12 amino acids. The CDR3 nucleotides read TGTGCCACCAGCAGAACGAACACTGAAGCTTTCTTT. Its translation: CATSRTNTEAFF. Together with reference TRBV15 and TRBJ1-1, the CDR3 gives the full variable domain: DAMVIQNPRYQVTQFGKPVTLSCSQTLNHNVMYWYQQKSSQAPKLLFHYYDKDFNNEADTPDNFQSRRPNTSFCFLDIRSPGLGDTAMYLCATSRTNTEAFFGQGTRLTVV.

This chain connects TRBV9 to TRBJ2-7; the D gene is possibly TRBD2 (6 bases). The CDR3 has 13 amino acids. The V end lost 4 bases, the J end lost 5 bases, and 13 bases lay between the germline ends. Per germline, CDR1 SGDLS and CDR2 YYNGEE. The CDR3 DNA sequence: TGTGCCAGCAGCACCTCCCCGGGGGACGAGCAGTACTTC. Protein sequence: CASSTSPGDEQYF.

The rearrangement uses TRBV2 and TRBJ2-5; TRBD1 might be the D (5 bases). The V end was cut by 3 bases, the J end by 5 bases, with 22 bases between. Germline V CDR1 and CDR2: SNHLY, FYNNEI. This CDR3 spans 17 amino acids. The CDR3 here is CASSDLRGILIWETQYF. DNA of the CDR3: TGTGCCAGCAGTGATTTAAGGGGCATCCTGATCTGGGAGACCCAGTACTTC.